This T cell receptor (beta chain) was sequenced for a study of blood T cell repertoires in COVID-19. V was clipped by 1 base and J by 2 bases; unmatched bases: 1. The germline V gene encodes CDR1 SGHVS and CDR2 FQNEAQ. CDR3 length: 16 residues. Measured with immunoSEQ multiplex PCR; TCRdb has only the in-frame clones, and not every one. The top ten clones hold 2% to 3% of a sample with 60,000 to 90,000 clones, around 72% of them seen once. The TCR was taken from a human donor with acute or convalescent COVID-19. The donor label of this sample is uncertain. The sequencing input was peripheral blood. The chain has TRBV7-8 and TRBJ2-3; 12 bases align to TRBD2. The CDR3 DNA follows: TGTGCCAGCAGCTTAGGGACTAGCGGGATCACAGATACGCAGTATTTT. Translating it yields CASSLGTSGITDTQYF.